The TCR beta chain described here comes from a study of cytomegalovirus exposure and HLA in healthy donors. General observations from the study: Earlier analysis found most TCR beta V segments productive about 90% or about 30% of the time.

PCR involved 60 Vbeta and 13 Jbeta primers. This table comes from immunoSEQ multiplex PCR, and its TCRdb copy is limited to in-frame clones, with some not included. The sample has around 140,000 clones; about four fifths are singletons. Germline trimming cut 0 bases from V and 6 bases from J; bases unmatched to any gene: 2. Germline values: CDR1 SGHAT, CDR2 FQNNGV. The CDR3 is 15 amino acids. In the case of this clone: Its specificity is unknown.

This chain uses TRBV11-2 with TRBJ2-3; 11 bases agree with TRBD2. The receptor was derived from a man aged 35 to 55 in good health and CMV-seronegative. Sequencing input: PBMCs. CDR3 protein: CASSLDSGGADTQYF. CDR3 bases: TGTGCCAGCAGCTTAGATAGCGGGGGGGCTGATACGCAGTATTTT.